The T cell receptor beta chain under discussion was sequenced for a study of blood T cell repertoires in COVID-19 (dated by TCRdb to the early 2020s). With regard to the full study: Samples covering the acute and convalescent phases of COVID-19 were provided by collaborators in the United States, Italy and Spain. The prospective study material was composed of cDNA or gDNA derived from T cells, B-cell-depleted T cells, or PBMCs. Subjects who had been exposed to COVID-19, were actively infected with it, or had recovered from it provided the deeply sampled blood TCRbeta repertoires that made up the dataset. The repertoires were made available in a free public database intended to serve as a resource for research on the immune response to SARS-CoV-2. Samples came from the ongoing ImmuneRACE study (first 160 participants) plus 1,254 subjects from 6 global collaborators. The sample metadata nearly always contained a de-identified subject ID, COVID-19 status, age in years and sex. Where available, HLA class I and class II types were obtained from metadata supplied by the sample provider rather than from assay-based typing. The full study reports these points: The amount of clinical and demographic metadata varied by source and participant and was provided uncurated.

TCRbeta CDR3 regions were amplified from genomic DNA by means of the immunoSEQ Assay, a bias-controlled multiplex PCR. Under the source paper's analysis protocol: Within the assay, amplification of reference gene primers was used to estimate how many nucleated cells each sample contained. Sequence reads were collapsed and filtered to measure the absolute abundance of every unique TCRbeta CDR3 rearrangement. For each sample, productive Simpson clonality was calculated as the square root of Simpson's diversity index over productive rearrangements. TCRdb stores this immuneACCESS table with in-frame sequences only. Part of the clones is absent; in the studies checked, under half of the shortfall reflects unresolved V genes, and no reason is known for the rest. V, J and clone size were drawn from that table, and D and trimming were deduced from the DNA. The sample has some 150,000 clones on record, more than 80% of them singletons. Of the sample, about 2% is held by the ten largest clones.

Turning to this clone: Its antigen is unknown. Within one base of it there is no much larger clone, and no base qualities were kept.

For CDR1 and CDR2, the germline V gene lists KGHDR and SFDVKD. V is shortened by 1 base, J by 2 bases, and the region joining them spans 8 bases. From cysteine to phenylalanine, the CDR3 is 14 amino acids long. Solely the CDR3 DNA is kept, with 42 bases framed from the first base. Each collaborating institution followed its own protocols to collect whole blood in K2EDTA tubes. Collaborator samples were shipped for TCRbeta analysis as frozen whole blood, isolated PBMCs, or DNA extracted from either sample type. The rearrangement combines TRBV24-1 with TRBJ2-7, and perhaps TRBD1 as D gene, on 6 matching bases. Sequencing used peripheral blood. The TCR originated in a man in his 70s with acute or convalescent COVID-19. The CDR3 has the sequence CATSDFDRTYEQYF. The nucleotide sequence is given as TGTGCCACCAGTGATTTCGACAGGACCTACGAGCAGTACTTC.